A single sample is the source of the 2 T cell receptor beta chains below, sequenced in a study of T cell responses to AZD1222 COVID-19 vaccine. Sequenced by immunoSEQ multiplex PCR; TCRdb stores in-frame clones only, minus some. The sample has about 150,000 clones, about 91% seen once; the top ten hold about 4%. The specimen comprised peripheral blood, sampled 28 days after the second AZD1222 dose. These receptors were collected from an adult who received the AZD1222 COVID-19 vaccine.

This rearrangement joins TRBV30 to TRBJ2-1; tentative D call: TRBD2 (6 bases). The CDR3 runs 14 residues. Between the trimmed V and J ends, which lost 5 bases and 0 bases, there was a span of 11 bases. The germline V gene encodes CDR1 GTSNPN and CDR2 SVGIG (reference sequence). CDR3: CAWSGGISYNEQFF. In DNA, the CDR3 is TGTGCCTGGTCTGGCGGGATCTCCTACAATGAGCAGTTCTTC.

The chain joins TRBV15 to TRBJ2-5, with unresolved D. V was pared by 0 bases and J by 1 base, with 6 bases between. This CDR3 contains 14 residues. Germline V gene data show CDR1 as LNHNV and CDR2 as YYDKDF (reference sequence). The CDR3 is CATSRELLQETQYF. CDR3 DNA: TGTGCCACCAGCAGAGAGTTACTCCAAGAGACCCAGTACTTC.